This T cell receptor (beta chain) was obtained from a study of siplizumab effects on memory and regulatory T cells. Measured with immunoSEQ multiplex PCR; TCRdb has only the in-frame clones, and not every one. The table has tens of thousands of clones, more than 95% seen once. With 8 bases removed from V and 2 bases from J, the gap between germline ends came to 19 bases. This CDR3 has 15 amino acids. The germline gives CDR1 MNHEY, CDR2 SMNVEV (reference sequence). A note on this clone: The conserved phenylalanine or tryptophan normally closing the CDR3 is absent here, so this likely arose from a read error.

V usage is TRBV27 and J usage is TRBJ2-7; D possibly corresponds to TRBD2 (5 bases). This receptor was taken from a human donor in good health. What was sequenced was naive CD4+ T cells sorted from blood. CDR3 DNA: TGTGCCAGCGGAACTCGACAATCAGCGGCCTACGAGCAGTACCTC. It yields the protein CASGTRQSAAYEQYL.